What follows are 3 T cell receptor beta chains derived from one specimen sequenced in a study of T cells after yellow fever vaccination. MiXCR, applied by TCRdb to the 5' RACE reads, yields one record per CDR3 protein. The data show about 350,000 distinct CDR3 sequences, with roughly 8.6% seen just once and approximately 15% held by the top ten. The sequencing here drew on PBMCs, taken more than 40 days after the first yellow fever vaccination. The source of these receptors is a man younger than 35 who received the YFV17D yellow fever vaccine.

The gene calls are TRBV5-1 and TRBJ2-7; D might be TRBD1 (5 bases). The CDR3 sequence is 16 residues long. CDR1 and CDR2 (germline): SGHRS, YFSETQ. V was clipped by 0 bases and J by 6 bases, with 19 bases between them. The CDR3 DNA sequence: TGCGCCAGCAGCTTGGAACCAGGGCAACTCTTGGTCGAGCAGTACTTC. This encodes CASSLEPGQLLVEQYF.

This chain links TRBV5-1 with TRBJ1-1, with a tentative D call TRBD1 (5 bases). CDR3 length: 14 residues. Germline CDR1 reads SGHRS; CDR2 reads YFSETQ. The V end lost 1 base, the J end lost 1 base, and 8 bases lay between the germline ends. The CDR3 loop reads CASSLQDTNTEAFF. In DNA form, the CDR3 reads TGCGCCAGCAGCTTGCAGGACACGAACACTGAAGCTTTCTTT. The full variable domain, rest sourced from reference TRBV5-1 and TRBJ1-1, is KAGVTQTPRYLIKTRGQQVTLSCSPISGHRSVSWYQQTPGQGLQFLFEYFSETQRNKGNFPGRFSGRQFSNSRSEMNVSTLELGDSALYLCASSLQDTNTEAFFGQGTRLTVV.

This clonotype has ten or more counts. V and J are TRBV20-1 and TRBJ1-1; D gene ambiguous. The germline gives CDR1 DFQATT, CDR2 SNEGSKA (reference sequence). There are 13 residues in the CDR3. V was pared by 0 bases and J by 12 bases, with 17 bases between. CDR3 DNA: TGCAGTGCTAGAGATGAAGGAGGGTTGTCGACTTTCTTT. Translating gives CSARDEGGLSTFF.